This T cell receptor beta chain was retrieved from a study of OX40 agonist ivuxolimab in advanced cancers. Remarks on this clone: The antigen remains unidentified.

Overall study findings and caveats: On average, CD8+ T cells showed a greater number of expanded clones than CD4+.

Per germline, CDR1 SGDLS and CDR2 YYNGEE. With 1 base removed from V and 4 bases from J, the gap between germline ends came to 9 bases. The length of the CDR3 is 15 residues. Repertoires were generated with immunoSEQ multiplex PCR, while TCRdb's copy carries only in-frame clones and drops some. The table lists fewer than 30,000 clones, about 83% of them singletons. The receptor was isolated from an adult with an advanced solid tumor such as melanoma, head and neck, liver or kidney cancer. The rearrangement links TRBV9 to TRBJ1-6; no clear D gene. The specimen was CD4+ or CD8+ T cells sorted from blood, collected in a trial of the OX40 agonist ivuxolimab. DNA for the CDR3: TGTGCCAGCAGCGTAAGGGAAAATTATAATTCACCCCTCCACTTT. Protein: CASSVRENYNSPLHF. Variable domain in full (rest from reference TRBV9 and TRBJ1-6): DSGVTQTPKHLITATGQRVTLRCSPRSGDLSVYWYQQSLDQGLQFLIQYYNGEERAKGNILERFSAQQFPDLHSELNLSSLELGDSALYFCASSVRENYNSPLHFGNGTRLTVT.